The clone carrying this T cell receptor beta chain was seen repeatedly, ten times or more. Antigen specificity is unknown. This record comes from a study of T cell repertoires in cytomegalovirus infection. On the study more broadly: Matching HLA type, along with CMV infection, was indicated by public TCR beta signatures. Study observations and caveats: Based on cumulative public TCR beta family frequency, carriers of CMV plus the relevant HLA were identified. Clonotypes of TCR beta that were HLA-C-restricted and CMV-specific dominated the ex vivo response.

V was pared by 3 bases and J by 3 bases, with 9 bases between. This CDR3 region has 13 residues. One entry per CDR3 protein results from TCRdb running MiXCR on the reads. This sample carries about 740,000 distinct CDR3 sequences, 35% to 40% of them seen once, and the ten largest clones take around 2.8%. The TCR originated in a human donor in good health (CMV status not recorded). Some clones in this sample may be carry-over from other donors' samples. Sequenced input: PBMCs. The chain is built from TRBV12-3 or TRBV12-4 and TRBJ2-7; a possible D gene is TRBD1 (6 bases). The CDR3 bases are TGTGCCAGCAGTTTCGCGACAGGCTACGAGCAGTACTTC. This gives the protein CASSFATGYEQYF.